These 3 T cell receptor beta chains share one sample of origin, sequenced in a study of neurological immune-mediated disorders. As for time point: technical triplicate 2. TCRdb itself ran the 5' RACE reads through MiXCR, one entry per CDR3 protein. The sample has under 65,000 distinct CDR3 sequences; more than 20% are singletons. Sample: PBMCs. The receptors were gathered from a man in his 60s with HTLV-1-associated myelopathy (HAM/TSP).

This clonotype has a count of ten or more. The CDR3 region is CASSLEGHTEAFF. The CDR3 DNA is TGTGCCAGCAGCTTGGAAGGACATACTGAAGCTTTCTTT. The chain recombines TRBV5-5 with TRBJ1-1; TRBD1 is a possible D gene (5 bases). Germline-derived CDR1 and CDR2 are SGHKS and YYEKEE (reference sequence). V was pared by 0 bases and J by 5 bases, with 8 bases between. This CDR3 contains 13 residues.

This clonotype was observed at least ten times. The chain joins TRBV5-1 to TRBJ2-7; D unresolved. V was cut by 2 bases and J by 2 bases, with 11 bases left in between. The CDR3 is made up of 14 amino acids. Germline CDR1 and CDR2: SGHRS and YFSETQ. The chain's CDR3 is CASSFQPGPYEQYF. For the CDR3, the DNA is TGCGCCAGCAGCTTTCAGCCAGGACCCTACGAGCAGTACTTC.

In its sample, this clonotype was seen many times. This chain connects TRBV5-1 to TRBJ2-2; D could derive from TRBD1 or TRBD2 (6 bases each). Germline V lookup: CDR1 SGHRS, CDR2 YFSETQ. CDR3 length: 15 amino acids. The V gene lost 5 bases and the J gene lost 7 bases, with 18 bases spanning the gap. DNA of the CDR3: TGCGCCAGCAGGTCCTTACCGGGGGCCGACGGGGAGCTGTTTTTT. This translates into CASRSLPGADGELFF.